The 9 T cell receptor beta chains given below trace back to one sample, sequenced in a study of regulatory T cells in long-lasting Graves disease. As to time point: newly diagnosed GD, antithyroid drugs for less than 3 months. Construction of the TCR library relied on RNA isolated from PBMCs. Construction of the TCR beta libraries employed iRepertoire HTBI primers in conjunction with Arm-PCR of CDR3 regions. TCRdb redid the calling of the multiplex PCR reads with MiXCR, one entry per CDR3 protein. The table lists 300,000 to 450,000 distinct CDR3 sequences, roughly a sixth of them singletons. This sample comprised peripheral blood mononuclear cells (PBMCs), obtained at new diagnosis, from a patient treated with antithyroid drugs. The source is a female donor with Graves disease.

This clonotype was counted between two and nine times. The chain is built from TRBV6-2 or TRBV6-3 and TRBJ1-5; tentative D call: TRBD1 (5 bases). This CDR3 is 14 amino acids long. Trimming pared 7 bases from V and 2 bases from J, leaving 12 bases between. Germline V CDR1 and CDR2: MNHEY, SVGEGT. CDR3 in DNA: TGTGCCAGCAAACAGGACCTTGGCAATCAGCCCCAGCATTTT. Its protein product is CASKQDLGNQPQHF.

This clonotype was picked up many times. This rearrangement joins TRBV5-4 to TRBJ2-3; 10 nucleotides match TRBD1. Germline values: CDR1 SGHNT, CDR2 YYREEE (reference sequence). Unmatched junction bases numbered 9, after V lost 7 bases and J lost 4 bases. This CDR3 spans 15 amino acids. The CDR3 is CASRQGARDSDTQYF. In DNA, the CDR3 is TGTGCCAGCCGACAGGGGGCAAGAGACTCAGATACGCAGTATTTT.

This clonotype was seen ten or more times. The rearrangement links TRBV12-3 or TRBV12-4 to TRBJ1-1; possibly TRBD1 for D (6 bases). V lost 8 bases and J lost 4, with 11 bases in between. This CDR3 has 12 amino acids. This chain's CDR3 is CASEGGTTEAFF. CDR3 coding DNA: TGTGCCAGCGAGGGGGGAACCACTGAAGCTTTCTTT.

The chain uses TRBV5-6 and TRBJ2-7; 7 bases align to TRBD1. With 0 bases clipped from V and 5 bases from J, the junction kept 8 bases outside the gene matches. The CDR3 contains 15 residues. Germline lookup yields CDR1 SGHDT and CDR2 YYEEEE. The CDR3 DNA reads as TGTGCCAGCAGCTTGGTTGGGGACAGCCCCCACGAGCAGTACTTC. It encodes CASSLVGDSPHEQYF.

This clonotype was counted at least ten times. V usage is TRBV27 and J usage is TRBJ1-5; D gene uncertain. The CDR3 runs to 14 residues. The V gene's germline CDR1 is MNHEY and CDR2 SMNVEV (reference sequence). Trimming removed 6 bases at V and 1 base at J, with 10 bases between. The CDR3 reads CASSLGSSNQPQHF. The CDR3 DNA sequence: TGTGCCAGCAGCTTAGGTTCGAGCAATCAGCCCCAGCATTTT.

The chain is built from TRBV29-1 and TRBJ1-4; unclear D gene. CDR1 SQVTM and CDR2 ANQGSEA come from the germline V gene. CDR3 length: 12 amino acids. Trimming left V 4 bases short and J 1 base short, with 4 bases between. CDR3 bases: TGCAGCGTTGGGAGAACTAATGAAAAACTGTTTTTT. Protein: CSVGRTNEKLFF. Full variable domain (rest looked up from reference TRBV29-1 and TRBJ1-4): SAVISQKPSRDICQRGTSLTIQCQVDSQVTMMFWYRQQPGQSLTLIATANQGSEATYESGFVIDKFPISRPNLTFSTLTVSNMSPEDSSIYLCSVGRTNEKLFFGSGTQLSVL.

The rearrangement joins TRBV27 to TRBJ2-3, with D perhaps TRBD2 (6 bases). The CDR3 extends over 15 amino acids. Trimming took off 10 bases at V and 0 bases at J, with 17 bases between the two ends. Germline lookup yields CDR1 MNHEY and CDR2 SMNVEV (reference sequence). The CDR3 DNA reads TGTGCCACCTTAGCGGAATCTGGCAGCACAGATACGCAGTATTTT. The encoded protein is CATLAESGSTDTQYF.

The sample holds a few counts of this clonotype. Since no conserved phenylalanine or tryptophan closes the CDR3, a read error is the likely cause. This chain uses TRBV7-3 with TRBJ2-1, with 10 positions matching TRBD2. V was clipped by 2 bases and J by 4 bases; unmatched bases: 5. The CDR3 has 16 residues. CDR1 is SGHTA and CDR2 is FQGTGA in the germline V gene. In DNA form, the CDR3 reads TGTGCCAGCAGCTTAGGGGGAGCGGGAGGGTACAATGAGCAGTTCCTC. Protein product: CASSLGGAGGYNEQFL.

This clonotype was seen repeatedly, ten times or more. The V call is TRBV20-1, the J call TRBJ2-1; the D call may be TRBD1 or TRBD2 (5 bases each). The CDR3 is made up of 12 amino acids. Trimming cost V 3 bases and J 7 bases, with 10 bases left between them. Germline-derived CDR1 and CDR2 are DFQATT and SNEGSKA (reference sequence). DNA for the CDR3: TGCAGTGCTAGTGGGGGTCGGAATGAGCAGTTCTTC. It specifies CSASGGRNEQFF.